These 28 T cell receptor beta chains came from one sample sequenced in a study of cytomegalovirus exposure and HLA in healthy donors. Some clones are missing from TCRdb's copy, which holds only in-frame ones; the method was immunoSEQ multiplex PCR. Of under 100,000 clones listed, roughly 96% were seen once; the top ten hold roughly 0.75%. Source material: PBMCs. The receptor source for this set is a woman younger than 30 in good health and CMV-seronegative.

As DNA, the CDR3 is TGTGCCAGCAGTTTACTTAGCGGGAGCTTTCGGGAGACCCAGTACTTC. This codes for CASSLLSGSFRETQYF. The rearrangement uses TRBV27 and TRBJ2-5; 9 bases agree with TRBD2. The CDR3 length is 16 residues. The germline CDR1 and CDR2 sequences are MNHEY and SMNVEV (reference sequence). Trimming cost V 2 bases and J 5 bases; bases outside gene matches: 9.

This clone was seen just once. V is TRBV5-5 and J is TRBJ1-5; D not resolved. V gave up 5 bases and J gave up 2 bases, with 14 bases separating them. Looked up from germline, CDR1 is SGHKS and CDR2 is YYEKEE (reference sequence). This CDR3 contains 15 residues. CDR3 protein: CASRPIGTGNQPQHF. The CDR3 DNA sequence: TGTGCCAGCAGACCGATTGGTACGGGCAATCAGCCCCAGCATTTT.

The V and J genes are TRBV15 and TRBJ2-1, with 7 bases aligning to TRBD2. The V and J ends lost 4 bases and 6 bases, in that order; junction bases with no gene match: 9. The CDR3 runs to 15 residues. Germline V gene lookup returns CDR1 LNHNV and CDR2 YYDKDF (reference sequence). The CDR3 reads CATSMGRGTLNEQFF. Written as DNA, the CDR3 is TGTGCCACCAGCATGGGGCGGGGGACTCTCAATGAGCAGTTCTTC.

The CDR3 sequence: CASSLVAAKNIQYF. The CDR3 nucleotides are TGTGCCAGCAGTTTAGTAGCGGCCAAAAACATTCAGTACTTC. V gene TRBV28 combines with J gene TRBJ2-4; possible D gene TRBD2, 5 bases. V dropped 2 bases and J dropped 1 base, with 6 bases sitting between them. The CDR3 is made up of 14 amino acids. The V gene's germline CDR1 is MDHEN and CDR2 SYDVKM.

The chain has TRBV7-2 and TRBJ1-5; 8 bases are shared with TRBD1. The V gene end was trimmed by 1 base and the J gene end by 7 bases; junction bases not matched to a gene: 6. The CDR3 totals 15 residues. Germline values: CDR1 SGHTA, CDR2 FQGNSA. For the CDR3, the DNA is TGTGCCAGCAGCTTAGGGGGGACAGGCCAACAGCCCCAGCATTTT. Translated: CASSLGGTGQQPQHF.

The chain couples TRBV7-2 to TRBJ1-2, with D unresolved. The V end was cut by 5 bases, the J end by 3 bases, with 13 bases between. Germline V gene data show CDR1 as SGHTA and CDR2 as FQGNSA. The length of the CDR3 is 14 residues. The chain's CDR3 is CASSTTRAHYGYTF. The CDR3 DNA sequence: TGTGCCAGCAGCACCACTAGGGCCCACTATGGCTACACCTTC.

The chain links TRBV27 to TRBJ1-2, with TRBD1 as a possible D gene (5 bases). Trimming took 6 bases from V and 8 from J, leaving 16 bases between them. CDR1 is MNHEY and CDR2 is SMNVEV in the germline V gene (reference sequence). The CDR3 spans 13 residues. The DNA for the CDR3 is TGTGCCAGCAGCCTCCAGGGCGGTAAGGGCTACACCTTC. As protein: CASSLQGGKGYTF.

The chain couples TRBV18 to TRBJ2-6; D not resolved. V gave up 4 bases and J gave up 0 bases, with 10 bases separating them. The CDR3 covers 16 residues. The germline V gene has CDR1 KGHSH and CDR2 LQKENI. The CDR3 region has the DNA TGTGCCAGCTCACGAATGGAGTTCTCTGGGGCCAACGTCCTGACTTTC. Amino acid sequence: CASSRMEFSGANVLTF.

This clone was detected a few times. The chain employs TRBV9 and TRBJ1-1; D is perhaps TRBD1 (6 bases). CDR3 length: 11 amino acids. V lost 4 bases to trimming and J lost 11 bases, with 12 bases between them. Per germline, CDR1 SGDLS and CDR2 YYNGEE. The CDR3 is CASSRTDEAFF. The CDR3 DNA reads TGTGCCAGCAGCCGGACAGATGAGGCTTTCTTT.

The chain recombines TRBV11-2 with TRBJ2-2; 9 bases agree with TRBD2. Germline assignment: CDR1 SGHAT and CDR2 FQNNGV. Losses at the gene ends were 0 bases for V and 7 bases for J; bases not matched to a gene: 3. This CDR3 has 15 amino acids. CDR3 amino acids: CASSLDRRGGGELFF. The CDR3 bases are TGTGCCAGCAGCTTAGATCGGCGGGGGGGCGGGGAGCTGTTTTTT.

The V call is TRBV18, the J call TRBJ2-1; 14 nucleotides line up with TRBD2. The trim removed 3 bases at V and 1 base at J, leaving 2 bases unmatched. The CDR3 runs to 17 residues. Germline CDR1 and CDR2: KGHSH and LQKENI. DNA of the CDR3: TGTGCCAGCTCACCGGGACTAGCGGGAGTGTCCTACAATGAGCAGTTCTTC. Its protein product is CASSPGLAGVSYNEQFF.

The chain couples TRBV7-6 to TRBJ2-6, with 13 nucleotides matching TRBD2. The CDR3 has 18 amino acids. The trim removed 5 bases at V and 0 bases at J, leaving 4 bases unmatched. The germline CDR1 and CDR2 sequences are SGHVS and FNYEAQ. CDR3 region: CASSQGLAGPSGANVLTF. The CDR3 nucleotides read TGTGCCAGCAGCCAGGGACTAGCGGGGCCCTCTGGGGCCAACGTCCTGACTTTC.

CDR3 in amino acids: CAISENGYEQYF. CDR3 bases: TGTGCCATCAGTGAGAACGGCTACGAGCAGTACTTC. The genes are TRBV10-3 and TRBJ2-7; D ambiguous. Germline V lookup: CDR1 ENHRY, CDR2 SYGVKD. The CDR3 has 12 residues. V was trimmed by 2 bases and J by 3 bases, leaving 5 bases between them.

This chain joins TRBV13 and TRBJ2-5; TRBD1 aligns across 8 bases. The junction had 8 bases not matched to a gene; V was cut back by 3 bases and J by 2 bases. This CDR3 has 16 residues. Germline loops: CDR1 PRHDT, CDR2 FYEKMQ (reference sequence). The CDR3 here is CASSFLQGERQETQYF. The CDR3 nucleotides are TGTGCCAGCAGCTTCCTACAGGGGGAGAGGCAAGAGACCCAGTACTTC. Based on the CDR3 plus reference TRBV13 and TRBJ2-5, the full variable domain is AAGVIQSPRHLIKEKRETATLKCYPIPRHDTVYWYQQGPGQDPQFLISFYEKMQSDKGSIPDRFSAQQFSDYHSELNMSSLELGDSALYFCASSFLQGERQETQYFGPGTRLLVL.

The rearrangement joins TRBV4-1 to TRBJ2-5, with 15 bases fitting TRBD2. This CDR3 contains 16 residues. Looked up from germline, CDR1 is MGHRA and CDR2 is YSYEKL. V gave up 3 bases and J gave up 5 bases; unmatched junction bases: 4. CDR3 sequence reads: CASSQGLAGGWETQYF. DNA for the CDR3: TGCGCCAGCAGCCAGGGACTAGCGGGGGGTTGGGAGACCCAGTACTTC.

The chain uses TRBV7-9 and TRBJ1-1; D remains ambiguous. The CDR3 extends over 14 amino acids. Germline V gene data show CDR1 as SEHNR and CDR2 as FQNEAQ (reference sequence). The ends were cut back, 6 bases at V and 1 base at J, with 12 bases in the middle. The CDR3 sequence is CASSLNSGNTEAFF. CDR3 bases: TGTGCCAGCAGTTTGAATTCGGGGAACACTGAAGCTTTCTTT.

The rearrangement uses TRBV5-4 and TRBJ1-1; 8 bases match TRBD1. The CDR3 has 16 amino acids. V lost 4 bases and J lost 1; bases outside the gene matches: 9. Germline V gene data show CDR1 as SGHNT and CDR2 as YYREEE (reference sequence). CDR3 sequence reads: CASSRSIQGGNTEAFF. The CDR3 coding sequence is TGTGCCAGCAGCCGGTCTATACAGGGGGGGAACACTGAAGCTTTCTTT.

The gene calls are TRBV7-2 and TRBJ2-7; a possible D gene is TRBD2 (6 bases). The CDR3 is made up of 11 amino acids. Germline CDR1 reads SGHTA; CDR2 reads FQGNSA. Trimming stripped 8 bases from V and 3 bases from J, with 8 bases between. The CDR3 region has the DNA TGTGCCAGCCGGAGGGGCTACGAGCAGTACTTC. Translation gives CASRRGYEQYF.

This chain uses TRBV29-1 with TRBJ2-7; maybe TRBD2 (5 bases). Germline V CDR1 and CDR2: SQVTM, ANQGSEA. This CDR3 region has 13 residues. V shed 7 bases and J shed 5 bases, with 18 bases lying between them. Here the CDR3 reads CSATNYRGDEQYF. The DNA for the CDR3 is TGCAGCGCGACTAATTATCGGGGTGACGAGCAGTACTTC.

As DNA, the CDR3 is TGCGCCACCGGAGACCCCGGGGAGCTGTTTTTT. As protein: CATGDPGELFF. The chain is built from TRBV10-2 and TRBJ2-2; D not certain. CDR1 and CDR2 from the germline V gene are WSHSY and SAAADI. The CDR3 extends over 11 amino acids. Trimming removed 10 bases at V and 6 bases at J, with 9 bases between.

This clone appeared a single time. This chain joins TRBV11-2 and TRBJ2-1; maybe TRBD2 (5 bases). Trimming cost V 5 bases and J 6 bases, with 17 bases left between them. This CDR3 region has 15 residues. Germline CDR1 and CDR2: SGHAT and FQNNGV. The CDR3 bases are TGTGCCAGCAGCCGCATCGGGCTTGCGGGCAATGAGCAGTTCTTC. Its protein is CASSRIGLAGNEQFF.

The CDR3 region has the DNA TGTGCCAGCAGCTACCAGGGGGTGACCAATCAGCCCCAGCATTTT. This codes for CASSYQGVTNQPQHF. The chain combines TRBV7-2 with TRBJ1-5; 7 bases match TRBD1. J was trimmed by 3 bases and V by 4 bases; bases with no gene match: 6. The CDR3 totals 15 residues. From germline, CDR1 is SGHTA and CDR2 FQGNSA.

The J gene is TRBJ1-5, the V gene TRBV28, with TRBD1 matching over 7 bases. The CDR3 length is 14 residues. Germline lookup yields CDR1 MDHEN and CDR2 SYDVKM. V lost 5 bases, J lost 2 bases, and 3 bases stayed unmatched. The CDR3, as DNA: TGTGCCAGCAGTCTCCAGGGGGGCAATCAGCCCCAGCATTTT. Translation: CASSLQGGNQPQHF. Full variable domain (remainder filled in from reference TRBV28 and TRBJ1-5): DVKVTQSSRYLVKRTGEKVFLECVQDMDHENMFWYRQDPGLGLRLIYFSYDVKMKEKGDIPEGYSVSREKKERFSLILESASTNQTSMYLCASSLQGGNQPQHFGDGTRLSIL.

J is TRBJ2-5 and V is TRBV11-3; D is possibly TRBD1 (5 bases). Trimming took off 5 bases at V and 2 bases at J, with 9 bases between the two ends. This CDR3 is 13 amino acids long. The germline V gene encodes CDR1 SGHNT and CDR2 YENEEA. The CDR3 sequence: CASSPGIQETQYF. Written as DNA, the CDR3 is TGTGCCAGCAGCCCAGGGATTCAAGAGACCCAGTACTTC.

This rearrangement joins TRBV2 to TRBJ1-5; 10 bases agree with TRBD1. The CDR3 sequence is 16 residues long. Germline V CDR1 and CDR2: SNHLY, FYNNEI. With 4 bases clipped from V and 6 bases from J, the junction kept 9 bases outside the gene matches. The CDR3 region has the DNA TGTGCCAGCAGTGGGAATTTGGGACAGGGGCGTCAGCCCCAGCATTTT. It encodes CASSGNLGQGRQPQHF.

J is TRBJ2-1 and V is TRBV25-1; TRBD2 agrees at 7 bases. V lost 1 base to trimming and J lost 8 bases; unmatched junction nucleotides: 11. Germline V gene sequence: CDR1 MGHDK, CDR2 SYGVNS. The CDR3 extends over 16 amino acids. The CDR3 DNA reads TGTGCCAGCAGTGAATCTAGAAGCGGGATATTAGATGAGCAGTTCTTC. This encodes CASSESRSGILDEQFF.

V usage is TRBV15 and J usage is TRBJ2-5; D may be TRBD2 (7 bases). There are 16 residues in the CDR3. Germline CDR1 reads LNHNV; CDR2 reads YYDKDF (reference sequence). Trimming cost V 3 bases and J 2 bases, with 16 bases left between them. CDR3 in DNA: TGTGCCACCAGCAGTCTAGGGGGGAGGGGGCAAGAGACCCAGTACTTC. Protein: CATSSLGGRGQETQYF.

CDR3 loop: CAWSGGGAVHGYTF. The CDR3 DNA is TGTGCCTGGTCTGGAGGAGGGGCGGTACATGGCTACACCTTC. The J gene is TRBJ1-2, the V gene TRBV30, with TRBD1 as a possible D gene (5 bases). The V end lost 5 bases, the J end lost 6 bases, and 19 bases lay between the germline ends. Germline V gene data show CDR1 as GTSNPN and CDR2 as SVGIG (reference sequence). This CDR3 is 14 amino acids long. Supplemented by reference TRBV30 and TRBJ1-2, the full variable domain reads SQTIHQWPATLVQPVGSPLSLECTVEGTSNPNLYWYRQAAGRGLQLLFYSVGIGQISSEVPQNLSASRPQDRQFILSSKKLLLSDSGFYLCAWSGGGAVHGYTFGSGTRLTVV.